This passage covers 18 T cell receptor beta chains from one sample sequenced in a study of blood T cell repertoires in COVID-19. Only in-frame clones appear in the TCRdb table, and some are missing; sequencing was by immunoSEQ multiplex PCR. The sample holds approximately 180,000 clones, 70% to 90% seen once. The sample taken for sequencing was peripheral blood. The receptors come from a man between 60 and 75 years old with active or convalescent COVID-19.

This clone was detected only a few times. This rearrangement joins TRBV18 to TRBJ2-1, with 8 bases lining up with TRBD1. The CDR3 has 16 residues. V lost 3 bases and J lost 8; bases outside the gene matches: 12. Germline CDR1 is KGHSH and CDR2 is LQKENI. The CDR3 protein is CASSPSGGTAAHEQFF. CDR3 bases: TGTGCCAGCTCACCCTCAGGGGGCACTGCCGCTCATGAGCAGTTCTTC.

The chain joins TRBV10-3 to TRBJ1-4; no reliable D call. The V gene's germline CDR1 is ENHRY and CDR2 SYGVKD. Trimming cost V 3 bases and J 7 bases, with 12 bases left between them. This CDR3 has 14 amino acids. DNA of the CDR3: TGTGCCATCAGTGATAGGTCCCGAGGTGAAAAACTGTTTTTT. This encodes CAISDRSRGEKLFF.

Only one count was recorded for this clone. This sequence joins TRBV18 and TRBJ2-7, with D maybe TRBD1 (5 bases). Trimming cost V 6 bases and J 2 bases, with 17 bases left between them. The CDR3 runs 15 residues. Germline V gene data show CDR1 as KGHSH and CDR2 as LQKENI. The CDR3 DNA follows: TGTGCCAGCTCGGGAACAGGCGCCGGCCCCTACGAGCAGTACTTC. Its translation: CASSGTGAGPYEQYF.

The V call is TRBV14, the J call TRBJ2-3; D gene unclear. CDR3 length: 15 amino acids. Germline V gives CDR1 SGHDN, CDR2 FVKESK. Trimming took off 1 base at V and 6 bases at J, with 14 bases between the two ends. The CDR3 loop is CASSQGGVRWDTQYF. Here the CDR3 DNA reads TGTGCCAGCAGCCAAGGCGGCGTCCGTTGGGATACGCAGTATTTT.

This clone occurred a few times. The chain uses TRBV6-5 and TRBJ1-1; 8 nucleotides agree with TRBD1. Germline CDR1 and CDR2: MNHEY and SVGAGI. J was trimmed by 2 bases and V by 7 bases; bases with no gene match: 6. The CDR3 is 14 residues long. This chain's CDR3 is CASNPGGGNTEAFF. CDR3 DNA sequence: TGTGCCAGCAATCCAGGGGGCGGCAACACTGAAGCTTTCTTT.

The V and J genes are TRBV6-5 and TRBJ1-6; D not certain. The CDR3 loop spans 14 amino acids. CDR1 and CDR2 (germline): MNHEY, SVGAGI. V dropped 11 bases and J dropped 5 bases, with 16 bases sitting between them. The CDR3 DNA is TGTGCCGCCAGGCCTATGAGTGATAATTCACCCCTCCACTTT. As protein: CAARPMSDNSPLHF.

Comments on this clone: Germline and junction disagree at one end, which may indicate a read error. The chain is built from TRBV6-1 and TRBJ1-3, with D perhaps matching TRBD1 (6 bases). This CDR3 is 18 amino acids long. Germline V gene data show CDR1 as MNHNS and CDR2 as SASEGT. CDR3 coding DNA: TGTGCCAGCAGCGAAGGACAGCCAGGGCGCCTTTCTGGAAACACCATATATTTT. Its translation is CASSEGQPGRLSGNTIYF.

The CDR3 nucleotides are TGCAGTGCTAGAGTAAGAGGGGAGCAGTACTTC. Translating it yields CSARVRGEQYF. The gene calls are TRBV20-1 and TRBJ2-7; possible D gene TRBD2, 5 bases. Trimming pared 1 base from V and 7 bases from J, leaving 8 bases between. The CDR3 loop spans 11 amino acids. Germline CDR1 DFQATT, CDR2 SNEGSKA (reference sequence).

The DNA of the CDR3 is TGTGCCACCAGTGGGACAGACCTTAAATATGGCTACACCTTC. Translation gives CATSGTDLKYGYTF. The chain is built from TRBV24-1 and TRBJ1-2; possible D gene TRBD1, 6 bases. CDR3 length equals 14 residues. V was trimmed by 5 bases and J by 5 bases, leaving 14 bases between them. In germline, CDR1 is KGHDR, CDR2 SFDVKD.

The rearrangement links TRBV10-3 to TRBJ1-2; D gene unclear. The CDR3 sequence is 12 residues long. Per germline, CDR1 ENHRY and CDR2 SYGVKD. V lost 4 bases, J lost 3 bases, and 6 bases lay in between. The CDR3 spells CAISAGDYGYTF. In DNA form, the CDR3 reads TGTGCCATCAGTGCTGGAGACTATGGCTACACCTTC.

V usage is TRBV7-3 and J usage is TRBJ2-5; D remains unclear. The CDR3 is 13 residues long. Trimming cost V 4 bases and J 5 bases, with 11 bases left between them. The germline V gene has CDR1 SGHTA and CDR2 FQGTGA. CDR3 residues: CASSSGRWETQYF. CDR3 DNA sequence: TGTGCCAGCAGCTCCGGTCGTTGGGAGACCCAGTACTTC.

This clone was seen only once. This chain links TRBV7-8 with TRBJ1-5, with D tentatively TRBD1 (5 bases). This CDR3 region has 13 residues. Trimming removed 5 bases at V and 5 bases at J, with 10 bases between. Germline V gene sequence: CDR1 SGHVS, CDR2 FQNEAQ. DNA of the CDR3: TGTGCCAGCAGCGGGTGGGGGGATCAGCCCCAGCATTTT. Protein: CASSGWGDQPQHF.

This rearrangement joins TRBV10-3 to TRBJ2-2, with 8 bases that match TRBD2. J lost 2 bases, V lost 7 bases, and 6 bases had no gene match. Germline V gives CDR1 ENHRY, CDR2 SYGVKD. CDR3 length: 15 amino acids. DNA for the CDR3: TGTGCCATCACCATCGGGAGGGATAACACCGGGGAGCTGTTTTTT. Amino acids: CAITIGRDNTGELFF.

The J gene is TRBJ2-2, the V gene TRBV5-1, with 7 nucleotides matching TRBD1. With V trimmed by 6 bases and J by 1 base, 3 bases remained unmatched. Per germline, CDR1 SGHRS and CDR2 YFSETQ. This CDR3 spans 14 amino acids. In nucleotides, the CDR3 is TGCGCCAGCACAAGACAGGGGAACACCGGGGAGCTGTTTTTT. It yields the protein CASTRQGNTGELFF.

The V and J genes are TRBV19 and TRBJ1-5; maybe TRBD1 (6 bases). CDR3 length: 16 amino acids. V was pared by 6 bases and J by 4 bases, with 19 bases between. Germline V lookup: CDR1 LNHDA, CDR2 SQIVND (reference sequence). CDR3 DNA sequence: TGTGCCAGTAGCGCTCGATACAGGGCCGGGAATCAGCCCCAGCATTTT. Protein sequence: CASSARYRAGNQPQHF.

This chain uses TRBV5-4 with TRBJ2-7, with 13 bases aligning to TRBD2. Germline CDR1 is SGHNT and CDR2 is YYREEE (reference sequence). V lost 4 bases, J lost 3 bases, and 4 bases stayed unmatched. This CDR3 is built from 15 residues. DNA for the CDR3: TGTGCCAGCAGCCCGGGACTAGCGGGGATCTACGAGCAGTACTTC. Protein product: CASSPGLAGIYEQYF.

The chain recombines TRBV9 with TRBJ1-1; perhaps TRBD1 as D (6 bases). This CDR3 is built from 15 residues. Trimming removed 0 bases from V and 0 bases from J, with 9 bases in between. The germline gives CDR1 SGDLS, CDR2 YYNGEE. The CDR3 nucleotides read TGTGCCAGCAGCGTAGTAGGGGGTTTGAACACTGAAGCTTTCTTT. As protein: CASSVVGGLNTEAFF.

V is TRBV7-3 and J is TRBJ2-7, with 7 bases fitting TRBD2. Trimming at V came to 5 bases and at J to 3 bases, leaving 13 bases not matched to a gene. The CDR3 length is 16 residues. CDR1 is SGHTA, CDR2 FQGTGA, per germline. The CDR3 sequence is CASSLQPSGDFYEQYF. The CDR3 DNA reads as TGTGCCAGCAGCCTACAACCGAGCGGGGACTTCTACGAGCAGTACTTC.